This TCR beta chain was captured by sequencing in a study of T cell repertoires in aging, cancer and after chemotherapy. Study-level background: Pre- and post-chemotherapy samples were paired from chronic lymphocytic leukemia patients treated with fludarabine- or bendamustine-based regimens. Study-wide points: Immunological memory after chemotherapy cannot be judged from the repertoire data. Compared with age-matched healthy donors, untreated hematological or solid cancer patients showed higher blood TCR clonality. Hematological cancer patients had lymphoid organ infiltration that may impair thymic emigration or T cell expansion.

Multiplex touch-down PCR with TRB-A/B primers amplified rearranged V-D-J TRB sequences. TCRdb recomputed calls from the multiplex PCR reads with MiXCR, one row per CDR3 protein. The repertoire has approximately 930 distinct CDR3 sequences, about 60% of them found once; the top ten carry roughly 75%. CDR1 and CDR2 (germline): LNHNV, YYDKDF (reference sequence). Trimming stripped 3 bases from V and 7 bases from J, with 10 bases between. This CDR3 region has 12 residues. As regards this clonotype: Its target is not known.

TCR beta rearrangements were amplified from peripheral blood genomic DNA. Source material: blood. The gene calls are TRBV15 and TRBJ2-7, with unresolved D. This sequence originates from a human donor with a blood cancer. The DNA for the CDR3 is TGTGCCACCAGCAGGGCCCTAGGGGAGCAGTACTTC. This translates into CATSRALGEQYF.